This is a list of T cell receptor beta chains from one sample in a study of shared clonotypes between healthy human individuals. Sequencing was performed with immunoSEQ multiplex PCR; in TCRdb, only in-frame clones are kept and a portion is missing. The data show around 640,000 clones, about 95% seen once. The material sequenced was naive CD8+ T cells sorted from blood. The receptor set was obtained from a woman between 25 and 40 years old in good health. CDR3s include the opening cysteine and the closing phenylalanine or tryptophan. Fields, in order: D gene, clone size, J gene, V gene, CDR3 protein, CDR3 DNA. The D gene is left open where the match is weak. Not all rows give a size; the values are once, few, many and, for expanded clones, a class.

d_call: TRBD1; clone_size: .; j_call: TRBJ2-3; v_call: TRBV30; cdr3_aa: CAWSLTGGTDTQYF; cdr3_nt: TGTGCCTGGAGTCTGACAGGGGGAACAGATACGCAGTATTTT
d_call: TRBD2; clone_size: .; j_call: TRBJ2-3; v_call: TRBV27; cdr3_aa: CASSLRSPGLAGTDTQYF; cdr3_nt: TGTGCCAGCAGTTTAAGGTCCCCGGGACTAGCGGGCACAGATACGCAGTATTTT
d_call: TRBD2; clone_size: .; j_call: TRBJ2-7; v_call: TRBV27; cdr3_aa: CASRPIGAGGPPEQYF; cdr3_nt: TGTGCCAGCAGGCCTATTGGTGCGGGAGGGCCCCCCGAGCAGTACTTC
d_call: TRBD2; clone_size: .; j_call: TRBJ2-7; v_call: TRBV13; cdr3_aa: CASSPTLAGEVREQYF; cdr3_nt: TGTGCCAGCAGCCCTACACTAGCGGGAGAGGTGCGGGAGCAGTACTTC
d_call: .; clone_size: .; j_call: TRBJ2-2; v_call: TRBV9; cdr3_aa: CASSGQEFTGELFF; cdr3_nt: TGTGCCAGCAGCGGACAGGAGTTCACCGGGGAGCTGTTTTTT
d_call: .; clone_size: .; j_call: TRBJ2-7; v_call: TRBV9; cdr3_aa: CASSVSPTASYEQYF; cdr3_nt: TGTGCCAGCAGCGTATCTCCAACAGCCAGCTACGAGCAGTACTTC
d_call: .; clone_size: .; j_call: TRBJ1-1; v_call: TRBV27; cdr3_aa: CASSPRQIMNTEAFF; cdr3_nt: TGTGCCAGCAGTCCGCGACAGATCATGAACACTGAAGCTTTCTTT
d_call: .; clone_size: .; j_call: TRBJ1-1; v_call: TRBV9; cdr3_aa: CASSAGGGEAFF; cdr3_nt: TGTGCCAGCAGCGCCGGAGGAGGGGAAGCTTTCTTT
d_call: .; clone_size: .; j_call: TRBJ2-3; v_call: TRBV28; cdr3_aa: CASSLYLGGATPSTDTQYF; cdr3_nt: TGTGCCAGCAGTTTATATCTAGGGGGAGCGACCCCTAGCACAGATACGCAGTATTTT
d_call: TRBD1; clone_size: .; j_call: TRBJ1-2; v_call: TRBV28; cdr3_aa: CAGDGTGGWYGYTF; cdr3_nt: TGTGCCGGAGACGGGACAGGGGGATGGTATGGCTACACCTTC
d_call: .; clone_size: few; j_call: TRBJ1-1; v_call: TRBV11-2; cdr3_aa: CASSRNRDDTEAFF; cdr3_nt: TGTGCCAGCAGCCGTAACAGGGATGACACTGAAGCTTTCTTT
d_call: TRBD2; clone_size: .; j_call: TRBJ2-5; v_call: TRBV7-3; cdr3_aa: CASSLTRGSQETQYF; cdr3_nt: TGTGCCAGCAGCTTAACTCGCGGGAGCCAAGAGACCCAGTACTTC
d_call: TRBD2; clone_size: .; j_call: TRBJ2-7; v_call: TRBV27; cdr3_aa: CASSPPGGYEQYF; cdr3_nt: TGTGCCAGCAGCCCCCCGGGGGGCTACGAGCAGTACTTC
d_call: .; clone_size: .; j_call: TRBJ2-7; v_call: TRBV7-9; cdr3_aa: CASSPGTSTWEQYF; cdr3_nt: TGTGCCAGCAGCCCCGGAACTAGCACGTGGGAGCAGTACTTC
d_call: .; clone_size: .; j_call: TRBJ2-4; v_call: TRBV27; cdr3_aa: CASSSAMVKNIQYF; cdr3_nt: TGTGCCAGCAGCTCGGCGATGGTCAAAAACATTCAGTACTTC
d_call: .; clone_size: .; j_call: TRBJ2-7; v_call: TRBV5-4; cdr3_aa: CASSFGHEQYF; cdr3_nt: TGTGCCAGCAGCTTCGGCCACGAGCAGTACTTC
d_call: .; clone_size: .; j_call: TRBJ1-2; v_call: TRBV2; cdr3_aa: CASSARFLPSGYGYTF; cdr3_nt: TGTGCCAGCAGTGCGCGATTCCTACCTAGTGGATATGGCTACACCTTC
d_call: .; clone_size: .; j_call: TRBJ1-3; v_call: TRBV15; cdr3_aa: CATSRSPFRSTIYF; cdr3_nt: TGTGCCACCAGCAGGTCCCCCTTTCGAAGTACCATATATTTT
d_call: TRBD2; clone_size: .; j_call: TRBJ2-1; v_call: TRBV2; cdr3_aa: CASSGGRANEQFF; cdr3_nt: TGTGCCAGCAGCGGCGGGAGGGCCAATGAGCAGTTCTTC
d_call: .; clone_size: .; j_call: TRBJ1-2; v_call: TRBV4-1; cdr3_aa: CASSARSTGLDGYTF; cdr3_nt: TGCGCCAGCAGCGCGCGGTCAACAGGGCTCGATGGCTACACCTTC
d_call: .; clone_size: .; j_call: TRBJ1-2; v_call: TRBV7-9; cdr3_aa: CASSTEDSLSGYTF; cdr3_nt: TGTGCCAGCAGCACCGAGGACAGTTTGAGCGGCTACACCTTC
d_call: .; clone_size: .; j_call: TRBJ1-1; v_call: TRBV27; cdr3_aa: CASSLGPAYRNTEAFF; cdr3_nt: TGTGCCAGCAGTTTAGGGCCTGCGTACAGGAACACTGAAGCTTTCTTT
d_call: .; clone_size: .; j_call: TRBJ1-1; v_call: TRBV29-1; cdr3_aa: CSVEQGKSEAFF; cdr3_nt: TGCAGCGTTGAACAGGGGAAGTCTGAAGCTTTCTTT
d_call: .; clone_size: .; j_call: TRBJ2-5; v_call: TRBV27; cdr3_aa: CASSLRLPGGGETQYF; cdr3_nt: TGTGCCAGCAGTTTAAGGTTGCCAGGGGGAGGAGAGACCCAGTACTTC
d_call: .; clone_size: once; j_call: TRBJ2-2; v_call: TRBV27; cdr3_aa: CASSFGQVNQAGELFF; cdr3_nt: TGTGCCAGCAGTTTCGGGCAGGTCAATCAGGCCGGGGAGCTGTTTTTT
d_call: .; clone_size: .; j_call: TRBJ2-2; v_call: TRBV5-4; cdr3_aa: CASSEGNGGDTGELFF; cdr3_nt: TGTGCCAGCAGCGAGGGCAACGGAGGAGACACCGGGGAGCTGTTTTTT
d_call: .; clone_size: .; j_call: TRBJ2-7; v_call: TRBV11-3; cdr3_aa: CASSLDSNPYEQYF; cdr3_nt: TGTGCCAGCAGCTTAGATTCCAACCCCTACGAGCAGTACTTC
d_call: .; clone_size: .; j_call: TRBJ2-3; v_call: TRBV28; cdr3_aa: CASSSSRYDVPDTQYF; cdr3_nt: .
d_call: TRBD1; clone_size: .; j_call: TRBJ2-7; v_call: TRBV5-4; cdr3_aa: CASSLDRGLLYEQYF; cdr3_nt: TGTGCCAGCAGCTTGGACAGGGGGTTACTCTACGAGCAGTACTTC
d_call: .; clone_size: .; j_call: TRBJ1-2; v_call: TRBV28; cdr3_aa: CASRPWGVRGYTF; cdr3_nt: TGTGCCAGCAGGCCTTGGGGGGTCCGTGGCTACACCTTC
d_call: TRBD1; clone_size: once; j_call: TRBJ2-7; v_call: TRBV6-5; cdr3_aa: CASSNRGSHEQYF; cdr3_nt: TGTGCCAGCAGCAACAGGGGAAGTCACGAGCAGTACTTC
d_call: TRBD2; clone_size: .; j_call: TRBJ2-7; v_call: TRBV9; cdr3_aa: CASSVEGGLATYEQYF; cdr3_nt: TGTGCCAGCAGCGTAGAGGGGGGACTAGCTACATACGAGCAGTACTTC
d_call: TRBD1; clone_size: .; j_call: TRBJ1-6; v_call: TRBV6-5; cdr3_aa: CASSSDRAVGPLHF; cdr3_nt: TGTGCCAGCAGTTCAGACAGGGCAGTGGGACCCCTCCACTTT
d_call: .; clone_size: .; j_call: TRBJ1-3; v_call: TRBV4-1; cdr3_aa: CASSQTSWGVENTIYF; cdr3_nt: TGCGCCAGCAGCCAAACGTCTTGGGGGGTCGAAAACACCATATATTTT
d_call: TRBD2; clone_size: .; j_call: TRBJ2-1; v_call: TRBV28; cdr3_aa: CASSPLSGRSYNEQFF; cdr3_nt: TGTGCCAGCAGTCCCTTAAGCGGGAGATCATACAATGAGCAGTTCTTC
d_call: .; clone_size: .; j_call: TRBJ1-5; v_call: TRBV27; cdr3_aa: CASSPSDSNQPQHF; cdr3_nt: TGTGCCAGCAGTCCCTCAGATAGCAATCAGCCCCAGCATTTT
d_call: .; clone_size: .; j_call: TRBJ1-3; v_call: TRBV7-8; cdr3_aa: CASSSRQASSGNTIYF; cdr3_nt: TGTGCCAGCAGCTCCCGACAAGCGAGCTCTGGAAACACCATATATTTT
d_call: .; clone_size: .; j_call: TRBJ2-7; v_call: TRBV28; cdr3_aa: CASSFGREAYEQYF; cdr3_nt: TGTGCCAGCAGTTTCGGACGGGAAGCCTACGAGCAGTACTTC
d_call: .; clone_size: .; j_call: TRBJ2-7; v_call: TRBV29-1; cdr3_aa: CSVEDTYEQYF; cdr3_nt: TGCAGCGTTGAAGATACCTACGAGCAGTACTTC
d_call: TRBD2; clone_size: .; j_call: TRBJ2-1; v_call: TRBV10-3; cdr3_aa: CAISQLAGGPDDEQFF; cdr3_nt: TGTGCCATCAGTCAACTAGCGGGAGGGCCGGACGATGAGCAGTTCTTC
d_call: TRBD1; clone_size: .; j_call: TRBJ2-1; v_call: TRBV11-2; cdr3_aa: CASLDVRGTYNEQFF; cdr3_nt: TGTGCCAGCTTGGATGTCAGGGGGACCTACAATGAGCAGTTCTTC
d_call: TRBD2; clone_size: .; j_call: TRBJ2-5; v_call: TRBV27; cdr3_aa: CASSPWTSHTETQYF; cdr3_nt: TGTGCCAGCAGCCCTTGGACTAGTCACACCGAGACCCAGTACTTC
d_call: TRBD1; clone_size: .; j_call: TRBJ1-1; v_call: TRBV27; cdr3_aa: CASSLQGQVEAFF; cdr3_nt: TGTGCCAGCAGTTTACAGGGACAGGTTGAAGCTTTCTTT
d_call: .; clone_size: .; j_call: TRBJ1-5; v_call: TRBV6-6; cdr3_aa: CASSPGTGINQPQHF; cdr3_nt: TGTGCCAGCAGTCCCGGGACGGGAATAAATCAGCCCCAGCATTTT
d_call: .; clone_size: .; j_call: TRBJ1-1; v_call: TRBV6-1; cdr3_aa: CASSAPGPPLEAFF; cdr3_nt: TGTGCCAGCAGTGCTCCTGGCCCCCCTTTAGAAGCTTTCTTT
d_call: TRBD1; clone_size: once; j_call: TRBJ2-7; v_call: TRBV13; cdr3_aa: CASSLWGQDNSYEQYF; cdr3_nt: TGTGCCAGCAGCTTATGGGGACAGGACAACTCCTACGAGCAGTACTTC
d_call: .; clone_size: once; j_call: TRBJ1-3; v_call: TRBV2; cdr3_aa: CASPDSGNTIYF; cdr3_nt: TGTGCCAGCCCGGACTCTGGAAACACCATATATTTT
d_call: TRBD2; clone_size: .; j_call: TRBJ2-7; v_call: TRBV28; cdr3_aa: CASSLRLRDYIYEQYF; cdr3_nt: TGTGCCAGCAGTTTGAGACTGAGGGACTACATATACGAGCAGTACTTC
d_call: TRBD1; clone_size: once; j_call: TRBJ1-1; v_call: TRBV2; cdr3_aa: CASSSGGENTEAFF; cdr3_nt: TGTGCCAGCAGTTCAGGGGGGGAGAACACTGAAGCTTTCTTT
d_call: TRBD1; clone_size: .; j_call: TRBJ1-1; v_call: TRBV5-6; cdr3_aa: CASSFTGDTEAFF; cdr3_nt: TGTGCCAGCAGCTTTACAGGGGATACTGAAGCTTTCTTT
d_call: TRBD2; clone_size: .; j_call: TRBJ2-1; v_call: TRBV6-5; cdr3_aa: CASSYGGEGSYNEQFF; cdr3_nt: TGTGCCAGCAGTTACGGAGGGGAGGGCTCCTACAATGAGCAGTTCTTC
d_call: TRBD2; clone_size: .; j_call: TRBJ2-7; v_call: TRBV27; cdr3_aa: CASSLWPLEREGEGEQYF; cdr3_nt: TGTGCCAGCAGTTTATGGCCCCTGGAGCGGGAGGGTGAAGGGGAGCAGTACTTC
d_call: .; clone_size: .; j_call: TRBJ2-3; v_call: TRBV27; cdr3_aa: CASRKQGTDTQYF; cdr3_nt: TGTGCCAGCAGAAAACAGGGCACAGATACGCAGTATTTT
d_call: .; clone_size: once; j_call: TRBJ2-1; v_call: TRBV27; cdr3_aa: CASSGLASYNEQFF; cdr3_nt: TGTGCCAGCAGTGGTCTAGCCTCCTACAATGAGCAGTTCTTC
d_call: .; clone_size: .; j_call: TRBJ2-1; v_call: TRBV28; cdr3_aa: CASSPTGEGGFWQFF; cdr3_nt: TGTGCCAGCAGCCCCACAGGGGAGGGAGGATTTTGGCAGTTCTTC